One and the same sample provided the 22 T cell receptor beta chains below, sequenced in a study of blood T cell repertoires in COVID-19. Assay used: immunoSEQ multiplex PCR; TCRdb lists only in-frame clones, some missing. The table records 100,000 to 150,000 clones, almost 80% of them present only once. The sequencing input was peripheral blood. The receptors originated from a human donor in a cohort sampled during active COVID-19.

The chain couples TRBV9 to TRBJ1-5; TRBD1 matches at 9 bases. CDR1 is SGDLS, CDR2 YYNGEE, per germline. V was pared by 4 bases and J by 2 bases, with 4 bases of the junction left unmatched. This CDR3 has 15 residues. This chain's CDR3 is CASSQGQGGNQPQHF. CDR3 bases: TGTGCCAGCAGCCAGGGACAGGGTGGCAATCAGCCCCAGCATTTT.

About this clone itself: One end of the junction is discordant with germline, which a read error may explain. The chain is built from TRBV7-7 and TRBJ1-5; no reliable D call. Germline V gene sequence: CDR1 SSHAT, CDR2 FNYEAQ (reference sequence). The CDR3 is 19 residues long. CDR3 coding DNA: TGTGCTAGCAGCTTAGAGGTCGCTGGAGGAGTTAGCGGCAATCAGCCCCAGCATTTT. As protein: CASSLEVAGGVSGNQPQHF.

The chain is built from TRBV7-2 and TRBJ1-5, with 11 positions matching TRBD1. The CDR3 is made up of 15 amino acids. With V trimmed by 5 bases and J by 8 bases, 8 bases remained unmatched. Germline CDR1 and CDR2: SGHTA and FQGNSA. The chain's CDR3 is CASSSRTGGSEPQHF. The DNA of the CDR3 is TGTGCCAGCAGCAGTCGGACAGGGGGCAGTGAGCCCCAGCATTTT.

CDR3 residues: CASSLKLGTSEKLFF. The CDR3 nucleotides read TGTGCCAGCAGCCTCAAACTGGGGACTTCGGAAAAACTGTTTTTT. The rearrangement links TRBV5-4 to TRBJ1-4; a possible D gene is TRBD1 (5 bases). This CDR3 region has 15 residues. CDR1 and CDR2 (germline): SGHNT, YYREEE (reference sequence). V was shortened by 4 bases and J by 8 bases, with 18 bases between the two germline ends.

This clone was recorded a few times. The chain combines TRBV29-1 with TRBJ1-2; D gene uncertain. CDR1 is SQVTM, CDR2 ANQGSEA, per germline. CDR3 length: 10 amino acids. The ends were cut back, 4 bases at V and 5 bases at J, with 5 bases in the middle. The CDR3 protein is CSVAEYGYTF. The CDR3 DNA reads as TGCAGCGTTGCTGAGTATGGCTACACCTTC.

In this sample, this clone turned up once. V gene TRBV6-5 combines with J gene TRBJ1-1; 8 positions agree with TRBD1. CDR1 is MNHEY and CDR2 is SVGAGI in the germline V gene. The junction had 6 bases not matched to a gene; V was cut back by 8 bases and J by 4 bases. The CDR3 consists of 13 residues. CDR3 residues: CASGTGGGTEAFF. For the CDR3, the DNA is TGTGCCAGCGGTACAGGGGGGGGCACTGAAGCTTTCTTT.

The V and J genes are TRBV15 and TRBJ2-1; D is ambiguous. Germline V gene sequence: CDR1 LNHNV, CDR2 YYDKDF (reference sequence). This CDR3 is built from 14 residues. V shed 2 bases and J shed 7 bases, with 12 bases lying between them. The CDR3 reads CATSRPPRLNEQFF. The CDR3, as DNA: TGTGCCACCAGCAGACCACCTCGGTTAAATGAGCAGTTCTTC.

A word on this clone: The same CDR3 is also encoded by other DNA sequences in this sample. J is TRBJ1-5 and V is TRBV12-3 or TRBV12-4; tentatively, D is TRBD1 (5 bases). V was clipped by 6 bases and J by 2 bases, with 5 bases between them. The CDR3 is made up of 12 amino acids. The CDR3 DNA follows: TGTGCCAGCAGCAGGGGCAATCAGCCCCAGCATTTT. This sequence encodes CASSRGNQPQHF.

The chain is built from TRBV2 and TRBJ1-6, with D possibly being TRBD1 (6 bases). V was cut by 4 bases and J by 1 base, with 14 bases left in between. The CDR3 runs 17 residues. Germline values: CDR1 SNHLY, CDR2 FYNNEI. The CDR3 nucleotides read TGTGCCAGCAGTGTCTTGGGGGGGCGTTCCTATAATTCACCCCTCCACTTT. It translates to CASSVLGGRSYNSPLHF.

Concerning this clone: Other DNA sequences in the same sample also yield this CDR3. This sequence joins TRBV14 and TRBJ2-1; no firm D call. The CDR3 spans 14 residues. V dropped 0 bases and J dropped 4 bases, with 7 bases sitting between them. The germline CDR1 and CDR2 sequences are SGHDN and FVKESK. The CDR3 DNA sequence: TGTGCCAGCAGCCAAGAGGGCAGGTACAATGAGCAGTTCTTC. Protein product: CASSQEGRYNEQFF.

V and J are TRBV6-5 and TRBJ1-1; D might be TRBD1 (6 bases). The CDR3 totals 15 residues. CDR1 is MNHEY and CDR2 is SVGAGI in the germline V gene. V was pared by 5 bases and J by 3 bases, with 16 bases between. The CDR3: CASSPSQGGHTEAFF. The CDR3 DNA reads TGTGCCAGCAGTCCCTCACAAGGGGGTCACACTGAAGCTTTCTTT.

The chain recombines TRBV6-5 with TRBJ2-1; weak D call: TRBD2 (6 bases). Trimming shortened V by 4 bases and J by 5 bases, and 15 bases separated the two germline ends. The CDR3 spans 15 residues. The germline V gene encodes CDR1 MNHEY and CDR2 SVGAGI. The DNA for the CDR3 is TGTGCCAGCAGTTCGAAAACTAGCCCCGACAATGAGCAGTTCTTC. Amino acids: CASSSKTSPDNEQFF.

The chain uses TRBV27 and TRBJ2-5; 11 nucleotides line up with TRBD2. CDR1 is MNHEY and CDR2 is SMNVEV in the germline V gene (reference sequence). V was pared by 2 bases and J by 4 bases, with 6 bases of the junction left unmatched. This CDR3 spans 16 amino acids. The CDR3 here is CASSLRIAGGGETQYF. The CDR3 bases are TGTGCCAGCAGTTTAAGGATAGCGGGAGGGGGAGAGACCCAGTACTTC.

In DNA form, the CDR3 reads TGTGCCAGCAACAGCCTCCCCACGGTGGGAGATACGCAGTATTTT. It yields the protein CASNSLPTVGDTQYF. The V and J genes are TRBV7-6 and TRBJ2-3; no clear D gene. The CDR3 is 15 amino acids. Germline loops: CDR1 SGHVS, CDR2 FNYEAQ. V lost 7 bases, J lost 5 bases, and 19 bases lay in between. The entire variable domain, with the rest obtained from reference TRBV7-6 and TRBJ2-3, is as follows: GAGVSQSPRYKVTKRGQDVALRCDPISGHVSLYWYRQALGQGPEFLTYFNYEAQQDKSGLPNDRFSAERPEGSISTLTIQRTEQRDSAMYRCASNSLPTVGDTQYFGPGTRLTVL.

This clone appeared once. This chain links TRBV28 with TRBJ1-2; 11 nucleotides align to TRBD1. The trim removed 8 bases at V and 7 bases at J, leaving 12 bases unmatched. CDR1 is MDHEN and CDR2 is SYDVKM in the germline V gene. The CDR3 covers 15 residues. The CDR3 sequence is CASLQVGQGAGGYTF. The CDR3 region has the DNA TGTGCCAGCCTCCAGGTCGGACAGGGGGCGGGTGGCTACACCTTC.

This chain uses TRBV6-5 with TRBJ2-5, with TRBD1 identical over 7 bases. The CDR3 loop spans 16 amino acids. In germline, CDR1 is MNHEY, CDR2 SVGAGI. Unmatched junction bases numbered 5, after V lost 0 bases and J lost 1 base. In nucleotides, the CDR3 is TGTGCCAGCAGTTACTCGCCAACAGGGGCCCAAGAGACCCAGTACTTC. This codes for CASSYSPTGAQETQYF.

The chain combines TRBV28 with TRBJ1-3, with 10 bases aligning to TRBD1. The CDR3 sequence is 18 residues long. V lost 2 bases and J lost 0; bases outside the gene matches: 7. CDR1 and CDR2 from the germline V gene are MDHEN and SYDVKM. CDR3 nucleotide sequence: TGTGCCAGCAGTTTACGACAGGGGGCGCGGGGCTCTGGAAACACCATATATTTT. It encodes CASSLRQGARGSGNTIYF.

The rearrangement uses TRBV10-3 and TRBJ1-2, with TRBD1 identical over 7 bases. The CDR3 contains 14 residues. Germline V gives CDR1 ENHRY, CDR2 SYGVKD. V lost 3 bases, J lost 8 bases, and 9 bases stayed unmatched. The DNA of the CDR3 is TGTGCCATCAGTGACTGGGGCAGGGGGTACGGCTACACCTTC. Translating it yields CAISDWGRGYGYTF.

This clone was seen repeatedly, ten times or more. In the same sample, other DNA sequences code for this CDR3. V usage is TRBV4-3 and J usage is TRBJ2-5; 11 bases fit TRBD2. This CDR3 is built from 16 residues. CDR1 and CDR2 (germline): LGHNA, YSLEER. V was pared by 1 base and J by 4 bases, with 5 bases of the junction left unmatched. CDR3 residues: CASSQALAGGGETQYF. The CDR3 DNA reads TGCGCCAGCAGCCAAGCCCTAGCGGGAGGAGGAGAGACCCAGTACTTC.

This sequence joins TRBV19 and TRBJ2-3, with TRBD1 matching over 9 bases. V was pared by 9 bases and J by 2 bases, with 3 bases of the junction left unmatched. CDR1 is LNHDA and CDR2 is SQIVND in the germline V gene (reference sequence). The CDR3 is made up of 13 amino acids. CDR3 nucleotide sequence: TGTGCCAGCCGGACAGGGGCCACAGATACGCAGTATTTT. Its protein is CASRTGATDTQYF.

The CDR3 DNA is TGTGCCAGCAGCTACCTCCTAGGGGGTGACACTGAAGCTTTCTTT. This codes for CASSYLLGGDTEAFF. This chain uses TRBV7-2 with TRBJ1-1; a weak D match, TRBD1 (6 bases). Trimming cost V 4 bases and J 3 bases, with 15 bases left between them. The CDR3 contains 15 residues. Looked up from germline, CDR1 is SGHTA and CDR2 is FQGNSA. Using reference TRBV7-2 and TRBJ1-1 for the parts outside the CDR3, the full variable domain is GAGVSQSPSNKVTEKGKDVELRCDPISGHTALYWYRQSLGQGLEFLIYFQGNSAPDKSGLPSDRFSAERTGGSVSTLTIQRTQQEDSAVYLCASSYLLGGDTEAFFGQGTRLTVV.

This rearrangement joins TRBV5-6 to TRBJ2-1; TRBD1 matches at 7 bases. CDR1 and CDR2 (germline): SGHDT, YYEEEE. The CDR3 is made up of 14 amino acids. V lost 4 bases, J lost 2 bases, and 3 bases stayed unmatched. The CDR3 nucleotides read TGTGCCAGCAGCCTGACAGGGACCTACAATGAGCAGTTCTTC. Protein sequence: CASSLTGTYNEQFF. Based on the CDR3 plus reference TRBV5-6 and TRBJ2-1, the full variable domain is DAGVTQSPTHLIKTRGQQVTLRCSPKSGHDTVSWYQQALGQGPQFIFQYYEEEERQRGNFPDRFSGHQFPNYSSELNVNALLLGDSALYLCASSLTGTYNEQFFGPGTRLTVL.